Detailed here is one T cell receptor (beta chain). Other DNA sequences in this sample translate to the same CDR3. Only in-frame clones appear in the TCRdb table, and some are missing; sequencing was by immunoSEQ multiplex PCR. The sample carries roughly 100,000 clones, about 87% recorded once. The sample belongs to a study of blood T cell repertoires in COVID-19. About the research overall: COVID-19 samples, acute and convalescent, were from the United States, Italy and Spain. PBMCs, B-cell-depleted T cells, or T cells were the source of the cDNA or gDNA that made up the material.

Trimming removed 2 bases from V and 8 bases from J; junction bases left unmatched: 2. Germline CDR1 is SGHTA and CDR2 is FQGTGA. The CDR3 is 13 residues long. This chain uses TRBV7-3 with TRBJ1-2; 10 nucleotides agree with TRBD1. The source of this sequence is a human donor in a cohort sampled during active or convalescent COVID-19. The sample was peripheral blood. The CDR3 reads CASSLGTGDGYTF. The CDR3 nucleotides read TGTGCCAGCAGCTTAGGGACAGGGGACGGCTACACCTTC.